The clone carrying this T cell receptor beta chain was detected once. The sample belongs to a study of OX40 agonist ivuxolimab in advanced cancers. TCRdb's table, derived via immunoSEQ multiplex PCR, lists solely in-frame clones and lacks some. Among tens of thousands of clones listed, over 75% were seen once. V was pared by 2 bases and J by 5 bases, with 10 bases between. The CDR3 contains 13 residues. Germline V gene data show CDR1 as SGDLS and CDR2 as YYNGEE. The origin of this receptor is an adult with an advanced solid tumor such as melanoma, head and neck, liver or kidney cancer. V and J are TRBV9 and TRBJ2-5; no clear D gene. The material sequenced was CD4+ or CD8+ T cells sorted from blood, taken in a trial of the OX40 agonist ivuxolimab. CDR3 sequence reads: CASSVGPEETQYF. The CDR3 nucleotides are TGTGCCAGCAGCGTTGGACCGGAGGAGACCCAGTACTTC.